The clone carrying this TCR beta chain was counted a few times. Its antigen is currently unknown. This sample stems from a study of T cells in Graves' hyperthyroidism and ophthalmopathy. The overall study: Peripheral blood was taken when the disease was first diagnosed, before any treatment began.

Germline values: CDR1 SNHLY, CDR2 FYNNEI. V was pared by 2 bases and J by 4 bases, with 11 bases between. This CDR3 has 14 amino acids. Template material for amplifying TCR beta CDR3 regions consisted of RNA transcripts. First-round RT-PCR with HTBI primers amplified the TCR CDR3 region. TCRdb processed the multiplex PCR reads anew with MiXCR; each CDR3 protein has one entry. This table has a few hundred thousand distinct CDR3 sequences, about a sixth appearing once. Orbital computed tomography and thyroid ultrasound, together with serum TRAb and thyroxine and clinical symptoms, were used for diagnoses. Findings of the study overall: Most thyroid clonotypes that were expanded above 0.001 also turned up in blood.

The sequenced sample was blood. The rearrangement joins TRBV2 to TRBJ1-2; D is ambiguous. The origin of this receptor is a woman between 45 and 60 years old with Graves' hyperthyroidism. The CDR3 region is CASSEITEPYGYTF. The CDR3 DNA sequence: TGTGCCAGCAGTGAAATAACAGAACCCTATGGCTACACCTTC. The full variable domain, completed using reference TRBV2 and TRBJ1-2, is EPEVTQTPSHQVTQMGQEVILRCVPISNHLYFYWYRQILGQKVEFLVSFYNNEISEKSEIFDDQFSVERPDGSNFTLKIRSTKLEDSAMYFCASSEITEPYGYTFGSGTRLTVV.